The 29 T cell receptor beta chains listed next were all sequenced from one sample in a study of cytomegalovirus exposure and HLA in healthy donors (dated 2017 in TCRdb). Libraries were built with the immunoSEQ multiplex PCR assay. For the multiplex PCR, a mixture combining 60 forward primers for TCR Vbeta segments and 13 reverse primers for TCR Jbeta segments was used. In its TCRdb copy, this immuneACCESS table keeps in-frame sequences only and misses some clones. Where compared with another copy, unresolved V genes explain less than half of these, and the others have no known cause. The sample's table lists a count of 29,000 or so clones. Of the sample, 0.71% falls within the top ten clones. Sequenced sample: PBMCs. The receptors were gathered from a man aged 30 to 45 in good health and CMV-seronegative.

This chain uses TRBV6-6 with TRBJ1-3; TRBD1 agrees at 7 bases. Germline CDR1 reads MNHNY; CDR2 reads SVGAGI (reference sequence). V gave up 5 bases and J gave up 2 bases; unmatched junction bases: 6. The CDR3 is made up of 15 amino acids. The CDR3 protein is CASSVQGGAGNTIYF. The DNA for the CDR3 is TGTGCCAGCAGTGTCCAGGGGGGCGCTGGAAACACCATATATTTT.

In nucleotides, the CDR3 is TGTGCCTGGAGTGTACGAGGTTCTAACTATGGCTACACCTTC. Protein: CAWSVRGSNYGYTF. This sequence joins TRBV30 and TRBJ1-2; D not resolved. Trimming shortened V by 0 bases and J by 0 bases, and 8 bases separated the two germline ends. The CDR3 runs to 14 residues. Germline V CDR1 and CDR2: GTSNPN, SVGIG (reference sequence).

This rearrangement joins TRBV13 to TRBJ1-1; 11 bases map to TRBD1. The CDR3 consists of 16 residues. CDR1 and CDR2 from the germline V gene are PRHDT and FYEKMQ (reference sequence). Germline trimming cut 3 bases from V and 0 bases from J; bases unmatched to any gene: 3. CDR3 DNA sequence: TGTGCCAGCAGCTTCGGACAGGGGGCCATGAACACTGAAGCTTTCTTT. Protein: CASSFGQGAMNTEAFF.

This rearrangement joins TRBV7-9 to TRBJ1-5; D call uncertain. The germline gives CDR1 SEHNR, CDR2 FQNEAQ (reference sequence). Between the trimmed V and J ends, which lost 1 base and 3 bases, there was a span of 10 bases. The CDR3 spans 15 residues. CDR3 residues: CASSLGPGFNQPQHF. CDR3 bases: TGTGCCAGCAGCTTAGGGCCCGGGTTCAATCAGCCCCAGCATTTT.

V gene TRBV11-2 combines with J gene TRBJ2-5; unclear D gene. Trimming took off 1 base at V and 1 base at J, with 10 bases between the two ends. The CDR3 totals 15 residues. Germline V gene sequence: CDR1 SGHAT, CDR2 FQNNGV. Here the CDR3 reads CASSLGPYSQETQYF. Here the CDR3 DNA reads TGTGCCAGCAGCTTAGGGCCGTATTCCCAAGAGACCCAGTACTTC.

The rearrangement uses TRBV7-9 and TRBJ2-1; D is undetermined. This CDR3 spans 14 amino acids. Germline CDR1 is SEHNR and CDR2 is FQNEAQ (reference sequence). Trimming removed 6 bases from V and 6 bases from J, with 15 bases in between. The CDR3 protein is CASSSDSSPNEQFF. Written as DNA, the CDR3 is TGTGCCAGCAGTTCTGACTCCTCACCCAATGAGCAGTTCTTC.

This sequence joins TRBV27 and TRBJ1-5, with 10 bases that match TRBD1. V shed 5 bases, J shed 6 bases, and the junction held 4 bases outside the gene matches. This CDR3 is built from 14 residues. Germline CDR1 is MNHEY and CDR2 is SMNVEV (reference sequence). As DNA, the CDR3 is TGTGCCAGCAGTCCGACAGGGGGCAGTCAGCCCCAGCATTTT. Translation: CASSPTGGSQPQHF.

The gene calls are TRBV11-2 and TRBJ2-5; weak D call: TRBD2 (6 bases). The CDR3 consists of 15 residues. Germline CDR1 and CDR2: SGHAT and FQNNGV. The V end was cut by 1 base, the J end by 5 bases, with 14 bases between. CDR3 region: CASSLAALARETQYF. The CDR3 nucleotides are TGTGCCAGCAGCTTAGCCGCCCTAGCGAGGGAGACCCAGTACTTC.

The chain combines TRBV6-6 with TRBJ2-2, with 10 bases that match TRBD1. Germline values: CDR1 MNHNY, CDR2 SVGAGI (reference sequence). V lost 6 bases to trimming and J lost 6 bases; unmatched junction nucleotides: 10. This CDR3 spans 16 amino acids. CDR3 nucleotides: TGTGCCAGCAGATCCATGACAGGGGGCAGATCCGGGGAGCTGTTTTTT. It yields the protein CASRSMTGGRSGELFF.

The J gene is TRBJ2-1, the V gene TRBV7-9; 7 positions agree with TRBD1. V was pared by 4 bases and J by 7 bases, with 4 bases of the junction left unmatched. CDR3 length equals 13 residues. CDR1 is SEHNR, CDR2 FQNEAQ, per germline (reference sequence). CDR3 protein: CASSYQGVNEQFF. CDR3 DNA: TGTGCCAGCAGCTACCAGGGGGTAAATGAGCAGTTCTTC.

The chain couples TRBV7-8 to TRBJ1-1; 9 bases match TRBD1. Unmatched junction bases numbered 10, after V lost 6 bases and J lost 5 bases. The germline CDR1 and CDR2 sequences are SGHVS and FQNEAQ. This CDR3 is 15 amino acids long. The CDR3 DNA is TGTGCCAGCAGGGAACAGGGGGCAGGGGGGACTGAAGCTTTCTTT. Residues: CASREQGAGGTEAFF. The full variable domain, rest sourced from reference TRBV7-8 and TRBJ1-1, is GAGVSQSPRYKVAKRGQDVALRCDPISGHVSLFWYQQALGQGPEFLTYFQNEAQLDKSGLPSDRFFAERPEGSVSTLKIQRTQQEDSAVYLCASREQGAGGTEAFFGQGTRLTVV.

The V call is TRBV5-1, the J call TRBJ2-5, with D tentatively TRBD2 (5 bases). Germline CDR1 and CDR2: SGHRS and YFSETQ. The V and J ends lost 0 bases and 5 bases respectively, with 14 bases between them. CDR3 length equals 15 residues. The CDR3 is CASSLATRVGETQYF. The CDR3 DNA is TGCGCCAGCAGCTTGGCTACTAGGGTAGGGGAGACCCAGTACTTC.

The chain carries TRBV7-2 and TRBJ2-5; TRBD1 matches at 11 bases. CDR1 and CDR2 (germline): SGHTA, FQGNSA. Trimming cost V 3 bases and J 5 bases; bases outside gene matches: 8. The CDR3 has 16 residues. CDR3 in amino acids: CASSFRDRGYGETQYF. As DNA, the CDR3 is TGTGCCAGCAGCTTCCGGGACAGGGGGTATGGGGAGACCCAGTACTTC.

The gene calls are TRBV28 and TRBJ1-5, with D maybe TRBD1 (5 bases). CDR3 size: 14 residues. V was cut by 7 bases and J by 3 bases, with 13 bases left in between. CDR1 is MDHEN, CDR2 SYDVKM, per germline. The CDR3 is CASKLSGLNQPQHF. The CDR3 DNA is TGTGCCAGCAAATTATCAGGGCTCAATCAGCCCCAGCATTTT.

CDR3 amino acids: CATSNRGQGAFEGYTF. Here the CDR3 DNA reads TGTGCCACCAGCAACCGCGGACAGGGGGCGTTTGAGGGCTACACCTTC. V is TRBV15 and J is TRBJ1-2, with 11 bases matching TRBD1. The CDR3 loop spans 16 amino acids. The germline V gene has CDR1 LNHNV and CDR2 YYDKDF (reference sequence). The junction had 12 bases not matched to a gene; V was cut back by 4 bases and J by 8 bases.

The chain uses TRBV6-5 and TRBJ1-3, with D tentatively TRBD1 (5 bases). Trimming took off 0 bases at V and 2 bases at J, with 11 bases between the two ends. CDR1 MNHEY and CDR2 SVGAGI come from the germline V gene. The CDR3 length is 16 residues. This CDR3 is CASSYSTGGTGNTIYF. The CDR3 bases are TGTGCCAGCAGTTACTCAACGGGGGGGACTGGAAACACCATATATTTT.

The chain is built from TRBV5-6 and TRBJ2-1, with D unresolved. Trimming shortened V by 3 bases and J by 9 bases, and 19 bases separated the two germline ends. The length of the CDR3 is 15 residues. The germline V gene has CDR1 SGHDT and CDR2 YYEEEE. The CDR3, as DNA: TGTGCCAGCAGCTATTTAAGTGGGTTCCCGGGTGAGCAGTTCTTC. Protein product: CASSYLSGFPGEQFF. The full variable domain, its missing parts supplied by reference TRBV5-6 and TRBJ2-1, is DAGVTQSPTHLIKTRGQQVTLRCSPKSGHDTVSWYQQALGQGPQFIFQYYEEEERQRGNFPDRFSGHQFPNYSSELNVNALLLGDSALYLCASSYLSGFPGEQFFGPGTRLTVL.

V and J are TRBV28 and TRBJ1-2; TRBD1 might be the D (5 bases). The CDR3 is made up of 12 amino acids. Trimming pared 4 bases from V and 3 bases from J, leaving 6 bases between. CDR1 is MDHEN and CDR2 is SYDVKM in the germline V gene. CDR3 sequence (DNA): TGTGCCAGCAGTTCGACAGACTATGGCTACACCTTC. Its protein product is CASSSTDYGYTF.

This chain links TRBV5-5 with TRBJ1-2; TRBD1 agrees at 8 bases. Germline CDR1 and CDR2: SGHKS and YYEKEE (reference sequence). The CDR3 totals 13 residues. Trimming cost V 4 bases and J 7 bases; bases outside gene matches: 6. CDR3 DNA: TGTGCCAGCAGCCCGGACAGGGTTCGTGGCTACACCTTC. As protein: CASSPDRVRGYTF.

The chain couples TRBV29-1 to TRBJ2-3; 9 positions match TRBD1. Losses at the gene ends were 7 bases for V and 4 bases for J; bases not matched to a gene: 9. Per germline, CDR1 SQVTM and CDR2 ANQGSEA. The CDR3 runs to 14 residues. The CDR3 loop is CSGGQGRHADTQYF. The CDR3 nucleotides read TGCAGCGGGGGACAGGGAAGGCACGCAGATACGCAGTATTTT.

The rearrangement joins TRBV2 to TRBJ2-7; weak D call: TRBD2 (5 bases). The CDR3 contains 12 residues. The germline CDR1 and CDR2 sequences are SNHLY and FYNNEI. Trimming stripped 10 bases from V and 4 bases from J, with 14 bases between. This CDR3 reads CATRGRGYEQYF. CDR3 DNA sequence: TGTGCCACCCGAGGACGAGGGTACGAGCAGTACTTC.

CDR3 amino acids: CAWSVLGYGYTF. The CDR3, as DNA: TGTGCCTGGAGTGTACTCGGCTATGGCTACACCTTC. V and J are TRBV30 and TRBJ1-2; D ambiguous. V was trimmed by 0 bases and J by 4 bases, leaving 6 bases between them. Per germline, CDR1 GTSNPN and CDR2 SVGIG (reference sequence). The CDR3 loop spans 12 amino acids.

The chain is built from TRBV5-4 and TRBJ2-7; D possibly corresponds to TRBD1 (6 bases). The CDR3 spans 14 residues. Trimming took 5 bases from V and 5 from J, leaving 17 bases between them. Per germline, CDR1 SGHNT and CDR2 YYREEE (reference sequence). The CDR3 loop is CASSPINREHEQYF. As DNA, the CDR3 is TGTGCCAGCAGTCCTATTAACAGGGAACACGAGCAGTACTTC.

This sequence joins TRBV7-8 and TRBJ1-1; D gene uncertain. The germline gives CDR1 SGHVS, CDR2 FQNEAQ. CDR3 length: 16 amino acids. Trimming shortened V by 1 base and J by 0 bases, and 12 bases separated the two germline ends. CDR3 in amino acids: CASSLGRAGLNTEAFF. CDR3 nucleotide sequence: TGTGCCAGCAGCTTAGGTAGAGCAGGATTGAACACTGAAGCTTTCTTT.

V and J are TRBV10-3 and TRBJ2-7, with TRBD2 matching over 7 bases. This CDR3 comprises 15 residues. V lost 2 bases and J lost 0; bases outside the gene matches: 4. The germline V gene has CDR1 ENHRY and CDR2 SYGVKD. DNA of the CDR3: TGTGCCATCAGTGAGCGCGGGGGTTACTCCTACGAGCAGTACTTC. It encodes CAISERGGYSYEQYF.

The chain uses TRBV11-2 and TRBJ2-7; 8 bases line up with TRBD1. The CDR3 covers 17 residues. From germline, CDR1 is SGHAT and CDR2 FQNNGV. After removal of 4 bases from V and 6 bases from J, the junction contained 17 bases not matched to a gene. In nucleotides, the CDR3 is TGTGCCAGCAGCTCCATCAGGGGGCCGAGTCTCTTAGCCGAGCAGTACTTC. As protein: CASSSIRGPSLLAEQYF.

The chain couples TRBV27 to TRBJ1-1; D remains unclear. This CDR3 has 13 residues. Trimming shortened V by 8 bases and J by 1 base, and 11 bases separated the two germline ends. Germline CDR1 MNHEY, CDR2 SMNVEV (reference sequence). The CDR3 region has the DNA TGTGCCAGCGGCATAGGAGAGAACACTGAAGCTTTCTTT. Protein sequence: CASGIGENTEAFF.

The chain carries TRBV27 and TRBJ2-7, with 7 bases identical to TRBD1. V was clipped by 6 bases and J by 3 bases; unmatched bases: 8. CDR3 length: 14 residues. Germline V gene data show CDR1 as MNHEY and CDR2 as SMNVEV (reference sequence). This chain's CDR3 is CASSLLGQIYEQYF. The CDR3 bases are TGTGCCAGCAGCCTCTTGGGACAGATCTACGAGCAGTACTTC.

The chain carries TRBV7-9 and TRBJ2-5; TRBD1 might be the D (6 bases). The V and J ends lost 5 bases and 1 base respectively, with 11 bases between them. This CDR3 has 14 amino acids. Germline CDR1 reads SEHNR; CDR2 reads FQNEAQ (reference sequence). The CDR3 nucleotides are TGTGCCAGCAGCGTACAGGGCGTCCAAGAGACCCAGTACTTC. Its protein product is CASSVQGVQETQYF.